This T cell receptor (beta chain) was recovered during a study of a mutant IDH1 vaccine in newly diagnosed glioma. The overall study: Patients received vaccination from 4-6 weeks after radiotherapy alone, or with temozolomide cycles.

For this clone: What it binds is not known.

V was pared by 5 bases and J by 8 bases, with 11 bases of the junction left unmatched. Germline lookup yields CDR1 LNHDA and CDR2 SQIVND (reference sequence). The CDR3 has 15 residues. Profiling relied on immunoSEQ multiplex PCR, and the TCRdb table lists in-frame clones only, not all of them. The sample carries about 56,000 clones, less than 90% recorded once. Specified time point: week 47, end of study. It was 300 ug of mutant IDH1 20-mer peptide that made up each vaccine dose, given with topical imiquimod. The sample consisted of PBMCs, taken from a glioma patient whose treatment included an IDH1 peptide vaccine. J is TRBJ1-4 and V is TRBV19; 7 bases agree with TRBD1. The origin of this receptor is a woman aged 50 to 60 with glioma. CDR3 sequence (DNA): TGTGCCAGTAGTGGTGGACAGGTTCTAGGGGAAAAACTGTTTTTT. Translating gives CASSGGQVLGEKLFF. The variable domain in full, with the rest retrieved from reference TRBV19 and TRBJ1-4, is DGGITQSPKYLFRKEGQNVTLSCEQNLNHDAMYWYRQDPGQGLRLIYYSQIVNDFQKGDIAEGYSVSREKKESFPLTVTSAQKNPTAFYLCASSGGQVLGEKLFFGSGTQLSVL.